The 16 T cell receptor beta chains below were found in one sample sequenced in a study of monozygotic twins with inflammatory bowel disease. Reanalyzing the 5' RACE reads, TCRdb keeps one entry per CDR3 protein, without DNA. The sample has over 110,000 distinct CDR3 sequences, and its top ten clones hold roughly 2.5%. Sequencing used blood. All receptors come from a human donor with ulcerative colitis or Crohn's disease, or a healthy co-twin of an affected twin (not recorded which).

CDR3 sequence: CASQAEVSGGEDQETQYF. This chain links TRBV12-3 or TRBV12-4 with TRBJ2-5; the TCRdb call, TRBD2, lacks DNA for checking. The CDR3 sequence is 18 residues long.

The V call is TRBV12-3 or TRBV12-4, the J call TRBJ2-7; the TCRdb D gene call, TRBD1, has no DNA to confirm it. CDR3 length equals 15 residues. The CDR3 reads CASSFSWDSSYEQYF.

J is TRBJ2-7 and V is TRBV20-1; TCRdb names TRBD1, which stays unverified in the absence of DNA. CDR1 is DFQATT, CDR2 SNEGSKA, per germline (reference sequence). CDR3 size: 16 residues. The CDR3: CSARDANRGTSYEQYF.

This chain joins TRBV30 and TRBJ2-7; TCRdb designates TRBD2, a call that cannot be tested without DNA. CDR1 is GTSNPN and CDR2 is SVGIG in the germline V gene (reference sequence). The CDR3 covers 13 residues. CDR3 loop: CAWSVLAGYEQYF.

The V call is TRBV20-1, the J call TRBJ1-3. Germline V gives CDR1 DFQATT, CDR2 SNEGSKA (reference sequence). CDR3 length: 14 amino acids. The CDR3 here is CSAPTTVSGNTIYF.

This chain connects TRBV6-1 to TRBJ1-5. The CDR3 totals 14 residues. CDR1 MNHNS and CDR2 SASEGT come from the germline V gene. The CDR3 sequence: CASRSGPGNQPQHF.

V gene TRBV9 combines with J gene TRBJ2-7; TCRdb calls TRBD1, which cannot be checked without DNA. Germline CDR1 SGDLS, CDR2 YYNGEE. This CDR3 is 14 amino acids long. The CDR3 is CASSVAQGAYEQYF. Looking up the rest from reference TRBV9 and TRBJ2-7 gives the full variable domain: DSGVTQTPKHLITATGQRVTLRCSPRSGDLSVYWYQQSLDQGLQFLIQYYNGEERAKGNILERFSAQQFPDLHSELNLSSLELGDSALYFCASSVAQGAYEQYFGPGTRLTVT.

The CDR3 spells CAYRAGDKSGANVLTF. This chain links TRBV6-1 with TRBJ2-6; absent DNA, TCRdb's TRBD1 call cannot be checked. The CDR3 extends over 16 amino acids. Germline CDR1 MNHNS, CDR2 SASEGT.

This chain links TRBV25-1 with TRBJ1-1. This CDR3 is 17 amino acids long. Per germline, CDR1 MGHDK and CDR2 SYGVNS. The CDR3 spells CASSAQGFGRGNTEAFF.

The chain couples TRBV7-6 to TRBJ1-1; without DNA, the TCRdb call of TRBD1 cannot be checked. CDR3 length: 16 amino acids. Germline-derived CDR1 and CDR2 are SGHVS and FNYEAQ. CDR3 in amino acids: CASSLAAAGTATEAFF.

The chain carries TRBV4-3 and TRBJ2-2; no DNA is available, so the TRBD1 call from TCRdb remains unchecked. This CDR3 spans 13 amino acids. Germline lookup yields CDR1 LGHNA and CDR2 YSLEER. The CDR3 loop is CASRPRATGELFF.

This sequence joins TRBV3-1 and TRBJ2-1; TCRdb's assignment of TRBD2 cannot be checked, as there is no DNA. Germline lookup yields CDR1 LGHDT and CDR2 YNNKEL (reference sequence). The length of the CDR3 is 16 residues. CDR3 protein: CASSHYGGERGNEQFF.

The chain recombines TRBV5-1 with TRBJ2-3; TCRdb proposes TRBD2, but this gene call is untestable without DNA. The CDR3 sequence is 16 residues long. Germline CDR1 reads SGHRS; CDR2 reads YFSETQ. CDR3 region: CASSTSGEASTDTQYF.

The chain employs TRBV18 and TRBJ1-3. Germline assignment: CDR1 KGHSH and CDR2 LQKENI. The CDR3 is 14 residues long. The CDR3 reads CASSLSVSGNTIYF.

This chain uses TRBV4-1 with TRBJ2-1; TCRdb calls TRBD1, which cannot be checked without DNA. The length of the CDR3 is 15 residues. The germline gives CDR1 MGHRA, CDR2 YSYEKL. The CDR3 region is CASSQGQGYYNEQFF.

The V gene is TRBV6-5, the J gene TRBJ2-5; absent DNA, TCRdb's TRBD2 call cannot be checked. Germline V gene sequence: CDR1 MNHEY, CDR2 SVGAGI. CDR3 length: 15 amino acids. The CDR3 here is CASSYSRGRQETQYF.